The rows below give T cell receptor beta chains drawn from one sample of a study of blood T cell repertoires in COVID-19. Libraries were prepared by immunoSEQ multiplex PCR; TCRdb keeps only in-frame clonotypes and omits some of them. The table lists about 130,000 clones, roughly 80% of them singletons. Sequencing was performed on peripheral blood. The receptor set was obtained from a woman aged 60-75 years with acute or convalescent COVID-19. Each CDR3 is given with its conserved first and last residue. Rows may omit the clone size; those that give it use once, few, many or a size class.

J | size | V | CDR3
TRBJ2-1 | once | TRBV2 | CASSSRTVYNEQFF
TRBJ1-5 | - | TRBV5-1 | CASSLGPRDRSQPQHF
TRBJ1-1 | once | TRBV18 | CASSPDTEAFF
TRBJ2-7 | - | TRBV12-5 | CASGLGDKGEQYF
TRBJ1-6 | once | TRBV7-3 | CASSFTGAGNNSPLHF
TRBJ1-4 | few | TRBV15 | CATSRDGGTANEKLFF
TRBJ1-6 | - | TRBV6-5 | CASSPKSLNSPLHF
TRBJ2-6 | - | TRBV5-5 | CASQRSGANVLTF
TRBJ2-5 | few | TRBV18 | CASSPTRRTSQETQYF
TRBJ1-2 | - | TRBV18 | CASSPALPRDSGDYGYTF
TRBJ1-2 | once | TRBV6-5 | CASSLLSQGFDGYTF
TRBJ2-5 | - | TRBV2 | CASSGRPGGETQYF
TRBJ2-1 | - | TRBV29-1 | CSVESRGAYNEQFF
TRBJ1-1 | once | TRBV11-2 | CASSLSLNTEAFF
TRBJ1-2 | - | TRBV29-1 | CSVANPTGANTF
TRBJ2-3 | - | TRBV4-1 | CASSHATSDSTDTQYF